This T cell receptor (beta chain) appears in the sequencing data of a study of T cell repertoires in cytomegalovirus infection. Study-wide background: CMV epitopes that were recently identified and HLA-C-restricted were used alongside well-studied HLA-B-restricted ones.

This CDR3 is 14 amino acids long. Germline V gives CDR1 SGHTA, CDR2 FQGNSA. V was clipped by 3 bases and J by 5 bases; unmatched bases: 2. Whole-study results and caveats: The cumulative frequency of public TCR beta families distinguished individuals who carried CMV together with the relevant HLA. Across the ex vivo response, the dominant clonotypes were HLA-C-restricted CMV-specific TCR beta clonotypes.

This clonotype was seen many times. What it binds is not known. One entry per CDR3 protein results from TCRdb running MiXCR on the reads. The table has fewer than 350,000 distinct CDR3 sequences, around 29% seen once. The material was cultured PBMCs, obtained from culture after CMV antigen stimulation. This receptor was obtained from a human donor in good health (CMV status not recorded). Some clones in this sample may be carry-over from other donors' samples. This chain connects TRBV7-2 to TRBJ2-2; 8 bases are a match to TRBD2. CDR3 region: CASSFSSGTGELFF. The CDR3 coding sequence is TGTGCCAGCAGCTTCTCTAGCGGGACCGGGGAGCTGTTTTTT. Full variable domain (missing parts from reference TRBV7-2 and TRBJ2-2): GAGVSQSPSNKVTEKGKDVELRCDPISGHTALYWYRQSLGQGLEFLIYFQGNSAPDKSGLPSDRFSAERTGGSVSTLTIQRTQQEDSAVYLCASSFSSGTGELFFGEGSRLTVL.